This T cell receptor beta chain derives from a study of cytomegalovirus exposure and HLA in healthy donors. The CDR3 has 13 residues. Germline V gene sequence: CDR1 MNHNS, CDR2 SASEGT. V lost 0 bases to trimming and J lost 2 bases, with 4 bases between them. On this clone: As yet, its antigen is unknown.

TCRdb's table, derived via immunoSEQ multiplex PCR, lists solely in-frame clones and lacks some. The table includes fewer than 250,000 clones, around 88% detected once. General study results and limits: Reported results showed that the classifier diagnosed cytomegalovirus status with high specificity and sensitivity. The study recorded 150 to 200 TCR beta chains that were cytomegalovirus-associated. In vitro, three CMV-associated chains proved specific for CMV antigens.

The chain carries TRBV6-1 and TRBJ1-2; D ambiguous. The TCR originated in a woman younger than 35 in good health and CMV-seronegative. Sequenced: PBMCs. CDR3 protein: CASSEAGNYGYTF. The CDR3 region has the DNA TGTGCCAGCAGTGAAGCCGGGAACTATGGCTACACCTTC.